These T cell receptor beta chains were read from a single sample in a study of cytomegalovirus exposure and HLA in healthy donors. The method was immunoSEQ multiplex PCR; TCRdb's version includes in-frame clones alone and lacks a portion of them. The sample includes approximately 270,000 clones, approximately 86% seen only once; the top ten take over 0.95%. The sequenced material came from PBMCs. These receptors originate from a woman younger than 30 in good health and CMV-seronegative. CDR3s include the opening cysteine and the closing phenylalanine or tryptophan. The order of the fields is J gene, D gene, clone size, V gene, CDR3 protein, CDR3 DNA. The D gene is left open where the match is weak. The size of a clone is reported for some rows only, either as once, few or many, or as a class for expanded clones.

J gene: TRBJ2-7; D gene: TRBD2; clone size: NA; V gene: TRBV13; CDR3 protein: CASSSNSGRAPYEQYF; CDR3 DNA: TGTGCCAGCAGCTCCAATAGCGGGAGGGCCCCCTACGAGCAGTACTTC
J gene: TRBJ2-2; D gene: NA; clone size: NA; V gene: TRBV2; CDR3 protein: CATKEQSGGELFF; CDR3 DNA: TGTGCCACCAAGGAGCAGTCCGGCGGGGAGCTGTTTTTT
J gene: TRBJ1-2; D gene: NA; clone size: NA; V gene: TRBV19; CDR3 protein: CASSIATGANYGYTF; CDR3 DNA: TGTGCCAGTAGCATCGCGACAGGCGCTAACTATGGCTACACCTTC
J gene: TRBJ1-2; D gene: NA; clone size: once; V gene: TRBV18; CDR3 protein: CASSPPPQEIYGYTF; CDR3 DNA: TGTGCCAGCTCACCACCGCCACAGGAGATCTATGGCTACACCTTC
J gene: TRBJ1-5; D gene: NA; clone size: NA; V gene: TRBV27; CDR3 protein: CASSPTSGGVNQPQHF; CDR3 DNA: TGTGCCAGCAGTCCTACTTCGGGGGGCGTCAATCAGCCCCAGCATTTT
J gene: TRBJ2-7; D gene: TRBD1; clone size: NA; V gene: TRBV11-3; CDR3 protein: CASSLGTEGHEQYF; CDR3 DNA: TGTGCCAGCAGCCTCGGGACAGAGGGTCACGAGCAGTACTTC
J gene: TRBJ2-1; D gene: TRBD2; clone size: NA; V gene: TRBV6-1; CDR3 protein: CASSEELAGGEDNEQFF; CDR3 DNA: TGTGCCAGCAGTGAAGAGTTAGCGGGAGGGGAAGACAATGAGCAGTTCTTC
J gene: TRBJ2-7; D gene: TRBD1; clone size: NA; V gene: TRBV9; CDR3 protein: CASSDRDRGYEQYF; CDR3 DNA: TGTGCCAGCAGCGACCGGGACAGGGGGTACGAGCAGTACTTC
J gene: TRBJ2-2; D gene: TRBD2; clone size: NA; V gene: TRBV7-3; CDR3 protein: CASSAQAGANTGELFF; CDR3 DNA: TGTGCCAGCAGCGCCCAAGCGGGGGCGAACACCGGGGAGCTGTTTTTT
J gene: TRBJ2-3; D gene: TRBD2; clone size: NA; V gene: TRBV19; CDR3 protein: CASTSGRAGDTQYF; CDR3 DNA: TGTGCCAGTACCAGCGGGAGGGCCGGGGATACGCAGTATTTT
J gene: TRBJ1-1; D gene: NA; clone size: once; V gene: TRBV15; CDR3 protein: CATRATADTEAFF; CDR3 DNA: TGTGCCACCAGGGCAACCGCTGACACTGAAGCTTTCTTT
J gene: TRBJ1-2; D gene: TRBD1; clone size: few; V gene: TRBV28; CDR3 protein: CASSIGQVRGYTF; CDR3 DNA: TGTGCCAGCAGTATAGGACAGGTTCGGGGCTACACCTTC
J gene: TRBJ2-5; D gene: TRBD1; clone size: NA; V gene: TRBV7-9; CDR3 protein: CASSERGRETQYF; CDR3 DNA: TGTGCCAGCAGCGAAAGGGGGCGGGAGACCCAGTACTTC
J gene: TRBJ1-5; D gene: NA; clone size: NA; V gene: TRBV30; CDR3 protein: CAWRGVGSNQPQHF; CDR3 DNA: TGTGCCTGGAGAGGGGTAGGAAGCAATCAGCCCCAGCATTTT
J gene: TRBJ2-2; D gene: NA; clone size: NA; V gene: TRBV6-1; CDR3 protein: CASSGLPGELFF; CDR3 DNA: TGTGCCAGCAGTGGTCTCCCCGGGGAGCTGTTTTTT
J gene: TRBJ2-1; D gene: NA; clone size: NA; V gene: TRBV27; CDR3 protein: CASSPEIVSYNEQFF; CDR3 DNA: TGTGCCAGCAGTCCGGAGATAGTCTCCTACAATGAGCAGTTCTTC
J gene: TRBJ2-7; D gene: TRBD1; clone size: NA; V gene: TRBV5-1; CDR3 protein: CASTRQGLDEQYF; CDR3 DNA: TGCGCCAGCACCCGACAGGGGCTCGACGAGCAGTACTTC
J gene: TRBJ2-7; D gene: TRBD2; clone size: NA; V gene: TRBV12-5; CDR3 protein: CASGLGTTLYEQYF; CDR3 DNA: TGTGCTAGTGGCCTCGGGACTACTCTCTACGAGCAGTACTTC
J gene: TRBJ1-3; D gene: NA; clone size: NA; V gene: TRBV9; CDR3 protein: CASSPQGAVGNTIYF; CDR3 DNA: TGTGCCAGCAGCCCACAAGGGGCGGTGGGAAACACCATATATTTT
J gene: TRBJ1-1; D gene: TRBD1; clone size: NA; V gene: TRBV19; CDR3 protein: CASSARDRGDTEAFF; CDR3 DNA: TGTGCCAGTAGTGCTAGGGACAGGGGGGACACTGAAGCTTTCTTT
J gene: TRBJ2-1; D gene: TRBD2; clone size: NA; V gene: TRBV5-1; CDR3 protein: CASSLGAGGSFNEQFF; CDR3 DNA: TGCGCCAGCAGCTTGGGAGCGGGAGGTTCCTTCAATGAGCAGTTCTTC
J gene: TRBJ2-1; D gene: NA; clone size: NA; V gene: TRBV19; CDR3 protein: CAAGGLRGNEQFF; CDR3 DNA: TGTGCCGCTGGGGGACTGAGGGGCAATGAGCAGTTCTTC
J gene: TRBJ1-4; D gene: TRBD1; clone size: NA; V gene: TRBV29-1; CDR3 protein: CSVSGTGGEKLFF; CDR3 DNA: TGCAGCGTCTCCGGGACAGGGGGTGAAAAACTGTTTTTT
J gene: TRBJ2-7; D gene: NA; clone size: NA; V gene: TRBV7-6; CDR3 protein: CASSFSSYEQYF; CDR3 DNA: TGTGCCAGCAGCTTCAGCTCCTACGAGCAGTACTTC
J gene: TRBJ2-1; D gene: TRBD1; clone size: NA; V gene: TRBV10-1; CDR3 protein: CASSESGGQGRNEQFF; CDR3 DNA: TGCGCCAGCAGTGAGTCGGGCGGACAGGGGCGCAATGAGCAGTTCTTC
J gene: TRBJ1-2; D gene: TRBD1; clone size: NA; V gene: TRBV30; CDR3 protein: CAWSVSGGYGYTF; CDR3 DNA: TGTGCCTGGAGTGTTTCAGGGGGCTATGGCTACACCTTC
J gene: TRBJ1-3; D gene: NA; clone size: NA; V gene: TRBV27; CDR3 protein: CASSLTGGNTIYF; CDR3 DNA: TGTGCCAGCAGTTTGACAGGTGGAAACACCATATATTTT
J gene: TRBJ2-7; D gene: NA; clone size: once; V gene: TRBV18; CDR3 protein: CASSPARYEQYF; CDR3 DNA: TGTGCCAGCTCACCCGCCCGGTACGAGCAGTACTTC
J gene: TRBJ1-4; D gene: TRBD1; clone size: NA; V gene: TRBV5-1; CDR3 protein: CASSRIMTGGDEKLFF; CDR3 DNA: TGCGCCAGCAGCCGCATCATGACAGGGGGCGATGAAAAACTGTTTTTT
J gene: TRBJ1-1; D gene: NA; clone size: NA; V gene: TRBV29-1; CDR3 protein: CSVRSLARNTEAFF; CDR3 DNA: TGCAGCGTCAGATCTTTGGCCAGGAACACTGAAGCTTTCTTT
J gene: TRBJ2-7; D gene: TRBD1; clone size: NA; V gene: TRBV11-3; CDR3 protein: CASSTRDRSSYEQYF; CDR3 DNA: TGTGCCAGCAGCACCCGGGACAGGTCGTCCTACGAGCAGTACTTC
J gene: TRBJ1-2; D gene: TRBD1; clone size: few; V gene: TRBV11-3; CDR3 protein: CASQGAANYGYTF; CDR3 DNA: TGTGCCAGCCAGGGGGCGGCGAACTATGGCTACACCTTC
J gene: TRBJ2-1; D gene: TRBD2; clone size: once; V gene: TRBV7-9; CDR3 protein: CASSPGLAFEFF; CDR3 DNA: TGTGCCAGCAGCCCGGGACTAGCATTTGAGTTCTTC
J gene: TRBJ1-5; D gene: NA; clone size: NA; V gene: TRBV6-5; CDR3 protein: CASSYYRDSNQPQHF; CDR3 DNA: TGTGCCAGCAGTTATTACCGAGATAGCAATCAGCCCCAGCATTTT
J gene: TRBJ2-7; D gene: TRBD1; clone size: NA; V gene: TRBV30; CDR3 protein: CAWRGGQGGYEQYF; CDR3 DNA: TGTGCCTGGAGGGGGGGACAGGGAGGCTACGAGCAGTACTTC
J gene: TRBJ1-1; D gene: NA; clone size: NA; V gene: TRBV18; CDR3 protein: CASSPIQGDTEAFF; CDR3 DNA: TGTGCCAGCTCACCGATACAGGGTGATACTGAAGCTTTCTTT
J gene: TRBJ2-7; D gene: TRBD1; clone size: once; V gene: TRBV28; CDR3 protein: CASSPTGESYEQYF; CDR3 DNA: TGTGCCAGCAGCCCTACAGGGGAATCCTACGAGCAGTACTTC
J gene: TRBJ1-1; D gene: NA; clone size: few; V gene: TRBV30; CDR3 protein: CAWSSDSRTEAFF; CDR3 DNA: TGTGCCTGGAGCAGTGACTCGAGGACTGAAGCTTTCTTT
J gene: TRBJ2-7; D gene: NA; clone size: NA; V gene: TRBV11-2; CDR3 protein: CASSFDSSYEQYF; CDR3 DNA: TGTGCCAGCAGCTTCGACAGCTCCTACGAGCAGTACTTC
J gene: TRBJ1-1; D gene: NA; clone size: NA; V gene: TRBV6-5; CDR3 protein: CASSSGTFNTEAFF; CDR3 DNA: TGTGCCAGCAGTTCCGGGACATTTAACACTGAAGCTTTCTTT
J gene: TRBJ1-4; D gene: NA; clone size: NA; V gene: TRBV28; CDR3 protein: CASRQPGTPELFF; CDR3 DNA: TGTGCCAGCAGACAACCTGGGACACCGGAACTGTTTTTT
J gene: TRBJ2-7; D gene: TRBD2; clone size: NA; V gene: TRBV10-2; CDR3 protein: CASVATSGSHEQYF; CDR3 DNA: TGCGCCAGCGTAGCGACTAGCGGGAGCCACGAGCAGTACTTC
J gene: TRBJ1-6; D gene: NA; clone size: NA; V gene: TRBV10-3; CDR3 protein: CASGAGNSPLHF; CDR3 DNA: TGTGCCTCCGGCGCAGGGAATTCACCCCTCCACTTT
J gene: TRBJ1-6; D gene: NA; clone size: NA; V gene: TRBV19; CDR3 protein: CASSIGGASPLHF; CDR3 DNA: TGTGCCAGTAGTATAGGCGGGGCATCACCCCTCCACTTT
J gene: TRBJ1-1; D gene: TRBD1; clone size: NA; V gene: TRBV6-1; CDR3 protein: CASSVEGAAEAFF; CDR3 DNA: TGTGCCAGCAGTGTAGAGGGGGCCGCTGAAGCTTTCTTT
J gene: TRBJ2-3; D gene: TRBD2; clone size: NA; V gene: TRBV7-2; CDR3 protein: CASRTSGGPDTQYF; CDR3 DNA: TGTGCCAGCAGGACTAGCGGGGGGCCGGATACGCAGTATTTT
J gene: TRBJ2-5; D gene: TRBD1; clone size: NA; V gene: TRBV6-5; CDR3 protein: CASSPGQGGETQYF; CDR3 DNA: TGTGCCAGCAGCCCGGGACAGGGGGGCGAGACCCAGTACTTC
J gene: TRBJ2-1; D gene: TRBD2; clone size: NA; V gene: TRBV28; CDR3 protein: CASSPLGTSANASYNEQFF; CDR3 DNA: TGTGCCAGCAGTCCTTTGGGGACTAGCGCAAATGCCTCCTACAATGAGCAGTTCTTC
J gene: TRBJ1-3; D gene: TRBD1; clone size: once; V gene: TRBV7-2; CDR3 protein: CASSSTGGDGNTIYF; CDR3 DNA: TGTGCCAGCAGCTCGACAGGGGGCGACGGAAACACCATATATTTT
J gene: TRBJ2-7; D gene: NA; clone size: NA; V gene: TRBV12-5; CDR3 protein: CASGSGTAAYEQYF; CDR3 DNA: TGTGCTAGTGGCTCAGGGACTGCGGCCTACGAGCAGTACTTC
J gene: TRBJ2-6; D gene: TRBD1; clone size: NA; V gene: TRBV29-1; CDR3 protein: CSVEGTGGAGANVLTF; CDR3 DNA: TGCAGCGTTGAAGGGACAGGGGGTGCTGGGGCCAACGTCCTGACTTTC
J gene: TRBJ1-2; D gene: TRBD1; clone size: NA; V gene: TRBV10-1; CDR3 protein: CASSGDRGYGYTF; CDR3 DNA: TGCGCCAGCAGTGGGGACAGAGGCTATGGCTACACCTTC
J gene: TRBJ1-2; D gene: NA; clone size: NA; V gene: TRBV5-5; CDR3 protein: CASSLLQINYGYTF; CDR3 DNA: TGTGCCAGCAGCTTATTACAGATAAACTATGGCTACACCTTC
J gene: TRBJ2-1; D gene: TRBD2; clone size: NA; V gene: TRBV11-3; CDR3 protein: CASSSGLAYNEQFF; CDR3 DNA: TGTGCCAGCAGCTCCGGACTAGCATACAATGAGCAGTTCTTC
J gene: TRBJ2-7; D gene: TRBD2; clone size: NA; V gene: TRBV7-9; CDR3 protein: CASSLAGAGAYEQYF; CDR3 DNA: TGTGCCAGCAGCTTAGCTGGAGCGGGAGCCTACGAGCAGTACTTC
J gene: TRBJ1-6; D gene: NA; clone size: NA; V gene: TRBV19; CDR3 protein: CASSHGVGIGSPLHF; CDR3 DNA: TGTGCCAGTAGTCACGGGGTGGGAATCGGTTCACCCCTCCACTTT
J gene: TRBJ2-3; D gene: NA; clone size: NA; V gene: TRBV11-3; CDR3 protein: CASSSRQGEDTQYF; CDR3 DNA: TGTGCCAGCAGCTCCCGGCAGGGTGAAGATACGCAGTATTTT